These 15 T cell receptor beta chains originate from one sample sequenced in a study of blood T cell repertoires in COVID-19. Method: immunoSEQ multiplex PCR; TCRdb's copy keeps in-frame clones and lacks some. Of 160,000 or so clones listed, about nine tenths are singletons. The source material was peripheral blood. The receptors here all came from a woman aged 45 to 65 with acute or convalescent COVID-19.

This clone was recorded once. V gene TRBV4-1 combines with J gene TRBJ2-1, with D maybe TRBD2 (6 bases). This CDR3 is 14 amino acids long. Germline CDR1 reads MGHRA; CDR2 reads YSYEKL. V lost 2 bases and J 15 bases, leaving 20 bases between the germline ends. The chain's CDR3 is CASSQHIDRDSLFF. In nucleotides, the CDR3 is TGCGCCAGCAGCCAACACATAGACCGGGACTCATTGTTCTTC.

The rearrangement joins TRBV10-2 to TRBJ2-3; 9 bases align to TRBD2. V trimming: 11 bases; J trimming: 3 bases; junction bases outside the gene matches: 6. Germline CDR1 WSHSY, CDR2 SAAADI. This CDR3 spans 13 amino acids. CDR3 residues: CAGGTSRTDTQYF. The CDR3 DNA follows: TGCGCCGGGGGGACTAGCCGGACAGATACGCAGTATTTT.

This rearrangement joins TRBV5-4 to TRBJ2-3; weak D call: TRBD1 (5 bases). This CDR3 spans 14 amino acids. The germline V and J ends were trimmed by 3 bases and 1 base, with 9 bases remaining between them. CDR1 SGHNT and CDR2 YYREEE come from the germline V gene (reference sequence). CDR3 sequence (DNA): TGTGCCAGCAGCTCTCCGACAGGCACAGATACGCAGTATTTT. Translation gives CASSSPTGTDTQYF.

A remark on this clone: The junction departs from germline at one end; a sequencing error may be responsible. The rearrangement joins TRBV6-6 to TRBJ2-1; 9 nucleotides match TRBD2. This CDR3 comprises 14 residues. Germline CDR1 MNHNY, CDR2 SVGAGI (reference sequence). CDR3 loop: CASTHQVAGVHLVF. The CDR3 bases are TGTGCCAGCACCCACCAGGTAGCGGGGGTACATCTAGTCTTC.

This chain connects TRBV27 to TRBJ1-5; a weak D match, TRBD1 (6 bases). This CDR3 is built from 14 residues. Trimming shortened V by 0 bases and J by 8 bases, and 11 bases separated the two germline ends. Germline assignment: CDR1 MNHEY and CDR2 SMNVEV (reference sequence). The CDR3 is CASSLSQGLEPQHF. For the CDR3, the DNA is TGTGCCAGCAGTTTATCTCAGGGGCTAGAGCCCCAGCATTTT.

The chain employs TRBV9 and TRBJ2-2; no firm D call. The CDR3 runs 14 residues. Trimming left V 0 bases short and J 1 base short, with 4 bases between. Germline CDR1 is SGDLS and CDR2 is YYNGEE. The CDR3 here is CASSVAQNTGELFF. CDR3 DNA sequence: TGTGCCAGCAGCGTAGCCCAGAACACCGGGGAGCTGTTTTTT.

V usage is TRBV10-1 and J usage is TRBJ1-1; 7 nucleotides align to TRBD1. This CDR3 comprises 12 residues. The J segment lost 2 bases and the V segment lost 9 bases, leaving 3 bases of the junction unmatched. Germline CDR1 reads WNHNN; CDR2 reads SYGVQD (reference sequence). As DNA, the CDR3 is TGCGCCAGAGGGGGCTCTAACACTGAAGCTTTCTTT. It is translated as CARGGSNTEAFF.

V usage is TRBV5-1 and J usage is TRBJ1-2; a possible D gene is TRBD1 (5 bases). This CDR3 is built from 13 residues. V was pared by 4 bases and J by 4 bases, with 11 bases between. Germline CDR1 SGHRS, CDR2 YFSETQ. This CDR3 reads CASSPGGTYGYTF. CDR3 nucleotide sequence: TGCGCCAGCAGCCCTGGCGGGACCTATGGCTACACCTTC.

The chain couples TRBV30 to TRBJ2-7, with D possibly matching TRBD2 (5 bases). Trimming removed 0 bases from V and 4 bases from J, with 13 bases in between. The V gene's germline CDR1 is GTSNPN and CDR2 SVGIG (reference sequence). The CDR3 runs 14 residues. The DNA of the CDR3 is TGTGCCTGGAGTGTAGCTCTAGCTCGTTACGAGCAGTACTTC. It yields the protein CAWSVALARYEQYF.

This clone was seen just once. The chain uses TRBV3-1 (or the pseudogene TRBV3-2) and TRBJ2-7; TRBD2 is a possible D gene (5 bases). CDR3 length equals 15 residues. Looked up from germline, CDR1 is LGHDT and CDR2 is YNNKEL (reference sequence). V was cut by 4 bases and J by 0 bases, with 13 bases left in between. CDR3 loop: CASSPRIAISYEQYF. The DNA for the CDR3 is TGTGCCAGCAGCCCCCGGATAGCGATCTCCTACGAGCAGTACTTC.

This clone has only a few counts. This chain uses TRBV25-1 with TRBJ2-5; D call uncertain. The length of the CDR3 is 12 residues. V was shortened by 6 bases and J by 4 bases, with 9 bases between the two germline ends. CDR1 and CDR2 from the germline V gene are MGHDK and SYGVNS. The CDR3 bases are TGTGCCAGCAGCTATACCACAGAGACCCAGTACTTC. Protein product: CASSYTTETQYF.

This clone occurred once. This CDR3 is CASSLAGQNTEAFF. CDR3 coding DNA: TGTGCCAGCAGCTTAGCGGGGCAGAACACTGAAGCTTTCTTT. This chain joins TRBV7-2 and TRBJ1-1; possibly TRBD1 for D (5 bases). V lost 0 bases to trimming and J lost 1 base, with 6 bases between them. CDR1 is SGHTA and CDR2 is FQGNSA in the germline V gene. The length of the CDR3 is 14 residues.

The chain's CDR3 is CASGLSPARSFYGYTF. The DNA of the CDR3 is TGTGCTAGTGGCTTATCCCCTGCACGGAGTTTCTATGGCTACACCTTC. V usage is TRBV12-5 and J usage is TRBJ1-2; D remains unclear. The CDR3 is 16 residues long. Trimming shortened V by 6 bases and J by 4 bases, and 21 bases separated the two germline ends. Germline V CDR1 and CDR2: LGHNT, FRNRAP.

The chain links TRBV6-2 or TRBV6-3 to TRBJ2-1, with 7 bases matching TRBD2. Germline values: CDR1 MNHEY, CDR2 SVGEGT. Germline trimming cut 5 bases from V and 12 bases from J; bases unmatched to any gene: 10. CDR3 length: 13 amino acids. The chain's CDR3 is CASSLRLAGGQFF. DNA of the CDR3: TGTGCCAGCAGTCTTAGACTAGCCGGGGGGCAGTTCTTC.

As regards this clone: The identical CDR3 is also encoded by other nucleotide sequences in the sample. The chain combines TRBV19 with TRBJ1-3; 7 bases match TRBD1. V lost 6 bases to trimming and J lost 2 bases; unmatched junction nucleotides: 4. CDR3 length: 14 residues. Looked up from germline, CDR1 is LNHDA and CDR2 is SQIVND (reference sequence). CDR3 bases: TGTGCCAGTAGCCCGACAGGGACTGGAAACACCATATATTTT. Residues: CASSPTGTGNTIYF.